The T cell receptor beta chain described here comes from a study of shared clonotypes between healthy human individuals. Study-wide context: A donor's plate count was three for CD4 naive and three for CD4 memory; CD8 naive had two and CD8 memory one.

In its sample, this clone was seen once. CDR3 length: 16 amino acids. J gave up 2 bases and V 3 bases, and 4 bases lay outside the gene matches. Germline V gene lookup returns CDR1 SGHDN and CDR2 FVKESK. TCRdb keeps only in-frame clones here, not all; method: immunoSEQ multiplex PCR. The data show 2 million to 2.5 million clones, 80% to 95% seen once. CD4+ cells were split into CD45RA+ naive and CD45RA-negative memory subsets. Sequenced input: naive CD4+ T cells from PBMCs. Documented subset: CD45RA+ positively selected. The source of this sequence is a man aged 18-30 years in good health. Some clones in this sample may be carry-over from other donors' samples. V and J are TRBV14 and TRBJ2-3; 11 bases map to TRBD2. The CDR3 loop is CASSQIAGGITDTQYF. DNA of the CDR3: TGTGCCAGCAGCCAGATAGCGGGAGGGATCACAGATACGCAGTATTTT.